The 10 T cell receptor beta chains below come from one sample, sequenced in a study of blood T cell repertoires in COVID-19. Generated by immunoSEQ multiplex PCR, the TCRdb table keeps only in-frame clones and is missing some. Among more than 200,000 clones listed, around 90% were seen once. The source material was PBMCs or T cells enriched from blood (not recorded which). Receptors originate from a man between 25 and 39 years old in a cohort exposed to, infected with or recovered from COVID-19 (not recorded which).

This chain links TRBV28 with TRBJ1-2, with 10 nucleotides matching TRBD1. V dropped 2 bases and J dropped 5; count of bases not matched to a gene: 17. The V gene's germline CDR1 is MDHEN and CDR2 SYDVKM. The CDR3 contains 19 residues. DNA of the CDR3: TGTGCCAGCAGTTTAATCATGGGGACAGGGGAACCTATCGGGTATGGCTACACCTTC. Amino acids: CASSLIMGTGEPIGYGYTF.

The rearrangement joins TRBV27 to TRBJ1-6; TRBD1 agrees at 8 bases. The germline CDR1 and CDR2 sequences are MNHEY and SMNVEV (reference sequence). V shed 6 bases, J shed 9 bases, and the junction held 10 bases outside the gene matches. The CDR3 is 15 amino acids. The CDR3, as DNA: TGTGCCAGCAGCCCCGGGGCAGGGGGCGGTTCACCCCTCCACTTT. Its translation is CASSPGAGGGSPLHF.

The chain links TRBV21-1 to TRBJ2-3; the table's D gene call, TRBD2, was not cross checked with the DNA. TRBV21-1 corresponds to a pseudogene. The CDR3 length is 19 residues. CDR3 loop: CASTLPGDRWARSTDTQYF. CDR3 bases: TGTGCCAGCACTTTGCCGGGAGACCGGTGGGCGCGCAGCACAGATACGCAGTATTTT.

The chain has TRBV7-2 and TRBJ2-7; D is ambiguous. Trimming cost V 0 bases and J 1 base, with 10 bases left between them. The germline CDR1 and CDR2 sequences are SGHTA and FQGNSA. The CDR3 loop spans 15 amino acids. The CDR3 protein is CASSLAQYSSYEQYF. CDR3 coding DNA: TGTGCCAGCAGCTTAGCGCAGTACAGTTCCTACGAGCAGTACTTC.

The sample holds a few counts of this clone. V gene TRBV18 combines with J gene TRBJ2-1, with 7 positions matching TRBD2. V shed 3 bases and J 4 bases; nucleotides not matched to a gene: 15. Per the germline V gene, CDR1 is KGHSH and CDR2 is LQKENI. The CDR3 is 18 amino acids. The CDR3 DNA sequence: TGTGCCAGCTCACCCCTCCCCCTCCAGCGGGATAGATACAATGAGCAGTTCTTC. Translated: CASSPLPLQRDRYNEQFF.

The V and J genes are TRBV29-1 and TRBJ2-5; D may be TRBD2 (7 bases). The CDR3 consists of 19 residues. Trimming removed 4 bases from V and 1 base from J, with 28 bases in between. Germline V lookup: CDR1 SQVTM, CDR2 ANQGSEA. As DNA, the CDR3 is TGCAGCGTTGGTACAGGGAGGGACGGAGCAAACACAGGCCAAGAGACCCAGTACTTC. Its protein is CSVGTGRDGANTGQETQYF. The entire variable domain, with the rest obtained from reference TRBV29-1 and TRBJ2-5, is as follows: SAVISQKPSRDICQRGTSLTIQCQVDSQVTMMFWYRQQPGQSLTLIATANQGSEATYESGFVIDKFPISRPNLTFSTLTVSNMSPEDSSIYLCSVGTGRDGANTGQETQYFGPGTRLLVL.

J is TRBJ2-7 and V is TRBV2; possible D gene TRBD1, 6 bases. V was cut by 1 base and J by 4 bases, with 11 bases left in between. The CDR3 has 14 amino acids. In germline, CDR1 is SNHLY, CDR2 FYNNEI. The chain's CDR3 is CASSEDRAEYEQYF. In DNA, the CDR3 is TGTGCCAGCAGTGAAGACAGGGCGGAATACGAGCAGTACTTC.

The chain couples TRBV6-5 to TRBJ2-7; 11 positions agree with TRBD1. The J segment lost 7 bases and the V segment lost 6 bases, leaving 5 bases of the junction unmatched. The CDR3 loop spans 13 amino acids. Per germline, CDR1 MNHEY and CDR2 SVGAGI. The CDR3 spells CASRRDRGREQYF. The CDR3 DNA reads TGTGCCAGCAGACGGGACAGGGGGAGAGAGCAGTACTTC.

The rearrangement uses TRBV19 and TRBJ2-1; 10 bases match TRBD2. J gave up 7 bases and V 8 bases, and 5 bases lay outside the gene matches. From germline, CDR1 is LNHDA and CDR2 SQIVND (reference sequence). CDR3 size: 13 residues. In DNA form, the CDR3 reads TGTGCCAGTGGAGCGGGAGGGCCAAATGAGCAGTTCTTC. This translates into CASGAGGPNEQFF.

V is TRBV9 and J is TRBJ1-6, with 10 nucleotides matching TRBD1. The CDR3 consists of 15 residues. Per germline, CDR1 SGDLS and CDR2 YYNGEE. V trimming: 4 bases; J trimming: 7 bases; junction bases outside the gene matches: 5. The CDR3 coding sequence is TGTGCCAGCAGCCCGCGGACAGGGGGGAATTCACCCCTCCACTTT. As protein: CASSPRTGGNSPLHF.